A single sample gave rise to the 27 T cell receptor beta chains below, sequenced in a study of blood T cell repertoires in COVID-19. TCRdb keeps only in-frame clones here, not all; method: immunoSEQ multiplex PCR. The sample includes 90,000 to 140,000 clones, 85% of them seen just once. Sequenced input: peripheral blood. Source of these receptors: a man aged 50-59 years with acute or convalescent COVID-19.

The chain employs TRBV10-3 and TRBJ1-1, with 9 bases that match TRBD1. CDR1 is ENHRY and CDR2 is SYGVKD in the germline V gene. The V and J ends lost 3 bases and 1 base, in that order; junction bases with no gene match: 0. This CDR3 is 14 amino acids long. This CDR3 is CAISEQGANTEAFF. The CDR3 bases are TGTGCCATCAGTGAACAGGGGGCGAACACTGAAGCTTTCTTT.

This clone was counted only a few times. The chain uses TRBV24-1 and TRBJ2-5, with TRBD1 as a possible D gene (6 bases). The germline V gene has CDR1 KGHDR and CDR2 SFDVKD. Between the trimmed V and J ends, which lost 10 bases and 2 bases, there was a span of 13 bases. This CDR3 is built from 13 residues. CDR3 sequence: CATLRQEQETQYF. CDR3 nucleotide sequence: TGTGCCACTCTGCGACAGGAACAAGAGACCCAGTACTTC.

The chain carries TRBV7-8 and TRBJ2-2; possible D gene TRBD1, 6 bases. Germline values: CDR1 SGHVS, CDR2 FQNEAQ. Between the trimmed V and J ends, which lost 5 bases and 1 base, there was a span of 8 bases. CDR3 length: 14 residues. The CDR3 spells CASSLGQNTGELFF. CDR3 DNA sequence: TGTGCCAGCAGCCTGGGACAGAACACCGGGGAGCTGTTTTTT.

This chain joins TRBV11-3 and TRBJ2-7; D is possibly TRBD1 (6 bases). V dropped 3 bases and J dropped 3 bases, with 15 bases sitting between them. This CDR3 is 15 amino acids long. Per the germline V gene, CDR1 is SGHNT and CDR2 is YENEEA. In nucleotides, the CDR3 is TGTGCCAGCAGCTTGGAGGCAGGGGATAACTACGAGCAGTACTTC. Its protein product is CASSLEAGDNYEQYF.

The J gene is TRBJ2-5, the V gene TRBV5-1; possibly TRBD2 for D (5 bases). Trimming left V 1 base short and J 2 bases short, with 12 bases between. The CDR3 totals 15 residues. Germline-derived CDR1 and CDR2 are SGHRS and YFSETQ. CDR3 sequence: CASSLTGSGQETQYF. The CDR3 DNA reads as TGCGCCAGCAGCTTGACGGGGTCGGGGCAAGAGACCCAGTACTTC.

The V call is TRBV24-1, the J call TRBJ2-3; tentative D call: TRBD2 (7 bases). This CDR3 is built from 16 residues. The germline gives CDR1 KGHDR, CDR2 SFDVKD. The V end lost 4 bases, the J end lost 6 bases, and 19 bases lay between the germline ends. CDR3 in DNA: TGTGCCACCAGTGAAGGAGCGAACGGGGGGCGGGATACGCAGTATTTT. It specifies CATSEGANGGRDTQYF.

The J gene is TRBJ1-6, the V gene TRBV2, with D perhaps matching TRBD1 (5 bases). CDR3 length equals 15 residues. Per germline, CDR1 SNHLY and CDR2 FYNNEI. CDR3 sequence reads: CAVVSGQSRDSPLHF. The CDR3 DNA is TGTGCGGTAGTCTCAGGGCAATCAAGGGATTCACCCCTCCACTTT.

The chain is built from TRBV27 and TRBJ1-1, with TRBD1 matching over 11 bases. V shed 6 bases and J 4 bases; nucleotides not matched to a gene: 4. Germline CDR1 MNHEY, CDR2 SMNVEV (reference sequence). This CDR3 region has 14 residues. The DNA for the CDR3 is TGTGCCAGCAGCATAGGGACAGGGGGCACTGAAGCTTTCTTT. Translated: CASSIGTGGTEAFF.

This clone has more than one count but fewer than ten. The chain has TRBV28 and TRBJ1-3; perhaps TRBD1 as D (5 bases). The V gene lost 3 bases and the J gene lost 11 bases, with 14 bases spanning the gap. CDR1 and CDR2 (germline): MDHEN, SYDVKM. This CDR3 is 13 amino acids long. The CDR3 DNA sequence: TGTGCCAGCAGTTTCTTGGGGGGAATGGCCATATATTTT. Amino acid sequence: CASSFLGGMAIYF. The variable domain in full, completed from reference TRBV28 and TRBJ1-3, reads DVKVTQSSRYLVKRTGEKVFLECVQDMDHENMFWYRQDPGLGLRLIYFSYDVKMKEKGDIPEGYSVSREKKERFSLILESASTNQTSMYLCASSFLGGMAIYFGEGSWLTVV.

V and J are TRBV6-5 and TRBJ2-3; D is uncertain. Deletions cut 6 bases from V and 0 bases from J, with 4 bases between. Per germline, CDR1 MNHEY and CDR2 SVGAGI. This CDR3 comprises 12 residues. The DNA for the CDR3 is TGTGCCAGCAGACTTAGCACAGATACGCAGTATTTT. Translating gives CASRLSTDTQYF.

The chain employs TRBV7-8 and TRBJ2-5, with unresolved D. The CDR3 is made up of 12 amino acids. V lost 2 bases, J lost 5 bases, and 6 bases lay in between. CDR1 and CDR2 from the germline V gene are SGHVS and FQNEAQ. The CDR3, as DNA: TGTGCCAGCAGCTTAACTTGGGAGACCCAGTACTTC. Protein sequence: CASSLTWETQYF.

This chain joins TRBV25-1 and TRBJ1-5; 10 bases match TRBD1. From germline, CDR1 is MGHDK and CDR2 SYGVNS. V gave up 4 bases and J gave up 1 base; unmatched junction bases: 7. The CDR3 extends over 17 amino acids. The CDR3 sequence is CASSGTGGSKSNQPQHF. Here the CDR3 DNA reads TGTGCCAGCAGTGGGACAGGGGGTTCTAAAAGCAATCAGCCCCAGCATTTT.

The chain employs TRBV14 and TRBJ1-5; no firm D call. The CDR3 covers 19 residues. V gave up 2 bases and J gave up 0 bases, with 20 bases separating them. Germline V lookup: CDR1 SGHDN, CDR2 FVKESK. The CDR3, as DNA: TGTGCCAGCAGCCAATGGTATTACGAGGAGGTAGATAGCAATCAGCCCCAGCATTTT. Translated: CASSQWYYEEVDSNQPQHF.

The rearrangement links TRBV28 to TRBJ2-1, with TRBD1 as a possible D gene (6 bases). CDR1 and CDR2 from the germline V gene are MDHEN and SYDVKM. This CDR3 spans 15 amino acids. V was trimmed by 7 bases and J by 1 base, leaving 14 bases between them. This chain's CDR3 is CASTERGSSYNEQFF. CDR3 nucleotides: TGTGCCAGCACCGAAAGGGGGAGTTCCTACAATGAGCAGTTCTTC.

CDR3 coding DNA: TGTGCCAGCAGTCTGGGACAGGTCTACGAGCAGTACTTC. It specifies CASSLGQVYEQYF. This chain uses TRBV27 with TRBJ2-5; 8 positions match TRBD1. Gene TRBJ2-7 matches the end of the DNA better, so the J call may be wrong. CDR1 is MNHEY and CDR2 is SMNVEV in the germline V gene (reference sequence). The CDR3 runs 13 residues.

This chain connects TRBV7-9 to TRBJ2-6; D remains ambiguous. CDR1 is SEHNR, CDR2 FQNEAQ, per germline (reference sequence). This CDR3 is built from 14 residues. Trimming stripped 6 bases from V and 0 bases from J, with 6 bases between. CDR3 sequence reads: CASSPRSGANVLTF. Here the CDR3 DNA reads TGTGCCAGCAGTCCCCGCTCTGGGGCCAACGTCCTGACTTTC.

V gene TRBV20-1 combines with J gene TRBJ2-7, with TRBD1 matching over 7 bases. This CDR3 spans 11 amino acids. Germline V gives CDR1 DFQATT, CDR2 SNEGSKA (reference sequence). Trimming took 3 bases from V and 6 from J; bases not matched to a gene: 2. The CDR3 DNA is TGCAGTGCTAGGACAGGGCGCGAGCAGTACTTC. Encoded protein: CSARTGREQYF.

The V gene is TRBV9, the J gene TRBJ1-3; no clear D. CDR1 and CDR2 (germline): SGDLS, YYNGEE. The CDR3 has 14 amino acids. V lost 2 bases, J lost 4 bases, and 10 bases lay in between. CDR3 amino acids: CASSVGRLGNTIYF. The CDR3 DNA follows: TGTGCCAGCAGCGTGGGCAGATTAGGAAACACCATATATTTT.

The chain is built from TRBV15 and TRBJ2-7; 11 bases fit TRBD1. Germline values: CDR1 LNHNV, CDR2 YYDKDF (reference sequence). This CDR3 spans 15 amino acids. With V trimmed by 5 bases and J by 5 bases, 8 bases remained unmatched. CDR3 amino acids: CATSVRDRGFNEQYF. In DNA, the CDR3 is TGTGCCACCAGCGTCCGGGACAGGGGGTTCAACGAGCAGTACTTC.

This clone was recorded a few times. The chain links TRBV27 to TRBJ1-4; possible D gene TRBD1, 6 bases. CDR1 is MNHEY, CDR2 SMNVEV, per germline (reference sequence). V was cut by 4 bases and J by 7 bases, with 16 bases left in between. This CDR3 has 15 amino acids. CDR3 nucleotide sequence: TGTGCCAGCAGTTGGTCCGGGGGCGGGGGTGAAAAACTGTTTTTT. It specifies CASSWSGGGGEKLFF.

This clone occurred a few times. The chain links TRBV19 to TRBJ2-5, with D perhaps TRBD2 (6 bases). The germline CDR1 and CDR2 sequences are LNHDA and SQIVND (reference sequence). V was cut by 5 bases and J by 4 bases, with 20 bases left in between. CDR3 length: 16 amino acids. The CDR3 DNA reads TGTGCCAGTAGTCATTTGTTGGGGGGTAATCGAGAGACCCAGTACTTC. This sequence encodes CASSHLLGGNRETQYF.

The chain employs TRBV10-3 and TRBJ2-7, with 7 bases identical to TRBD1. Germline values: CDR1 ENHRY, CDR2 SYGVKD. The CDR3 extends over 13 amino acids. With V trimmed by 6 bases and J by 3 bases, 5 bases remained unmatched. CDR3 residues: CAIRAWDSYEQYF. CDR3 bases: TGTGCCATCAGGGCCTGGGACAGCTACGAGCAGTACTTC.

The chain employs TRBV20-1 and TRBJ1-1; tentatively, D is TRBD1 (5 bases). CDR1 and CDR2 from the germline V gene are DFQATT and SNEGSKA (reference sequence). The CDR3 has 10 amino acids. V was trimmed by 6 bases and J by 8 bases, leaving 10 bases between them. The CDR3 loop is CSALRQEAFF. DNA for the CDR3: TGCAGTGCACTAAGACAGGAAGCTTTCTTT.

The chain is built from TRBV27 and TRBJ2-5, with D possibly being TRBD1 (6 bases). This CDR3 region has 15 residues. V lost 0 bases and J lost 3, with 11 bases in between. Per germline, CDR1 MNHEY and CDR2 SMNVEV (reference sequence). CDR3 residues: CASSLSGRTEETQYF. Written as DNA, the CDR3 is TGTGCCAGCAGTTTATCAGGCAGGACAGAAGAGACCCAGTACTTC.

This rearrangement joins TRBV2 to TRBJ2-2, with a tentative D call TRBD2 (5 bases). Trimming removed 6 bases from V and 7 bases from J, with 21 bases in between. Germline loops: CDR1 SNHLY, CDR2 FYNNEI. The CDR3 runs 16 residues. The CDR3 region has the DNA TGTGCCAGCAGAAATAGTCAGAGGGCGGCTATCGGGGAGCTGTTTTTT. Translated: CASRNSQRAAIGELFF.

The genes are TRBV19 and TRBJ2-1; D call uncertain. CDR1 is LNHDA and CDR2 is SQIVND in the germline V gene (reference sequence). The length of the CDR3 is 12 residues. V was shortened by 5 bases and J by 5 bases, with 7 bases between the two germline ends. CDR3 loop: CASSDWNNEQFF. CDR3 in DNA: TGTGCCAGTAGTGACTGGAACAATGAGCAGTTCTTC. The variable domain in full, with the rest retrieved from reference TRBV19 and TRBJ2-1, is DGGITQSPKYLFRKEGQNVTLSCEQNLNHDAMYWYRQDPGQGLRLIYYSQIVNDFQKGDIAEGYSVSREKKESFPLTVTSAQKNPTAFYLCASSDWNNEQFFGPGTRLTVL.

V is TRBV7-3 and J is TRBJ1-2; 7 nucleotides match TRBD1. The CDR3 length is 14 residues. With V trimmed by 5 bases and J by 9 bases, 12 bases remained unmatched. Germline assignment: CDR1 SGHTA and CDR2 FQGTGA. The CDR3 DNA sequence: TGTGCCAGCAGCGCAAGCTCCGGGACAGAACGCTACACCTTC. Amino acids: CASSASSGTERYTF. Drawing the rest from reference TRBV7-3 and TRBJ1-2, the complete variable domain is GAGVSQTPSNKVTEKGKYVELRCDPISGHTALYWYRQSLGQGPEFLIYFQGTGAADDSGLPNDRFFAVRPEGSVSTLKIQRTERGDSAVYLCASSASSGTERYTFGSGTRLTVV.